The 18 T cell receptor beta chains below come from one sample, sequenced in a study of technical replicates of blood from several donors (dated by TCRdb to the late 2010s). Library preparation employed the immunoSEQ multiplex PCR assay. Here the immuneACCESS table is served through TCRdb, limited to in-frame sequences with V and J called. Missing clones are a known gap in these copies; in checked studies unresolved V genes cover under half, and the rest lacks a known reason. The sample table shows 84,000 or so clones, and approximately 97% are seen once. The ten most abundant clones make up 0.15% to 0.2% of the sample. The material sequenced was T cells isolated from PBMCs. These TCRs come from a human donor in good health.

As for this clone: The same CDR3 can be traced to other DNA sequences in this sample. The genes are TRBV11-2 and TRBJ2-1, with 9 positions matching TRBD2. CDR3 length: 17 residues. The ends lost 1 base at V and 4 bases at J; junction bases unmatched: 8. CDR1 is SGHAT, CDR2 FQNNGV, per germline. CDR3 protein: CASSLVVSGSSYNEQFF. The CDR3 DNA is TGTGCCAGCAGCTTAGTTGTTAGCGGGAGCTCTTACAATGAGCAGTTCTTC.

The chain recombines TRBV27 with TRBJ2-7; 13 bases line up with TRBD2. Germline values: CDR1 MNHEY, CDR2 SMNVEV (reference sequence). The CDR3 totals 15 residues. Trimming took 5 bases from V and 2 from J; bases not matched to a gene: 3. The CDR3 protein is CASSDGTSGTYEQYF. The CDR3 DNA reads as TGTGCCAGCAGTGACGGGACTAGCGGGACCTACGAGCAGTACTTC.

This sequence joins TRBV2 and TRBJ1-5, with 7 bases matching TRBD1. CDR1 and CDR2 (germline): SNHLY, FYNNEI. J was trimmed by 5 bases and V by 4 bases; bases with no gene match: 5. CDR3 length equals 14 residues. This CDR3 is CASSGGQVHQPQHF. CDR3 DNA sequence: TGTGCCAGCAGTGGTGGACAGGTTCATCAGCCCCAGCATTTT.

This CDR3 reads CASSQDPGMNTEAFF. The CDR3 DNA reads TGTGCCAGCAGCCAAGATCCAGGGATGAACACTGAAGCTTTCTTT. The V gene is TRBV14, the J gene TRBJ1-1, with D perhaps TRBD1 (5 bases). The V end lost 0 bases, the J end lost 0 bases, and 8 bases lay between the germline ends. In germline, CDR1 is SGHDN, CDR2 FVKESK. The CDR3 consists of 15 residues.

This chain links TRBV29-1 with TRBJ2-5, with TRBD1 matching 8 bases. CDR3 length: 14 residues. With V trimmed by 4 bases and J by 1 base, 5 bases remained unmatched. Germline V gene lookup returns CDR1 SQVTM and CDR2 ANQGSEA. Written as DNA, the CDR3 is TGCAGCGTTGTCACAGGGGGAATCCAAGAGACCCAGTACTTC. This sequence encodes CSVVTGGIQETQYF.

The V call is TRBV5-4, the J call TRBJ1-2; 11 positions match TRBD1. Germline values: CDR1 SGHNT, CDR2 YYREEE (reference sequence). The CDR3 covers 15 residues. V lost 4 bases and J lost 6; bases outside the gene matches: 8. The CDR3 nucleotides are TGTGCCAGCAGCGGGGGGACAGGGGGTAGAGATGGCTACACCTTC. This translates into CASSGGTGGRDGYTF. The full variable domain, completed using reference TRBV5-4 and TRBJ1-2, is ETGVTQSPTHLIKTRGQQVTLRCSSQSGHNTVSWYQQALGQGPQFIFQYYREEENGRGNFPPRFSGLQFPNYSSELNVNALELDDSALYLCASSGGTGGRDGYTFGSGTRLTVV.

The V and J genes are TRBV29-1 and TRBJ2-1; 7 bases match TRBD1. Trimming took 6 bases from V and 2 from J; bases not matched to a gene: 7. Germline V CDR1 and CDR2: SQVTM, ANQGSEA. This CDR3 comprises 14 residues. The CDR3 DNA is TGCAGCGTCTCCCCAGGGGGAGCCTACAATGAGCAGTTCTTC. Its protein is CSVSPGGAYNEQFF.

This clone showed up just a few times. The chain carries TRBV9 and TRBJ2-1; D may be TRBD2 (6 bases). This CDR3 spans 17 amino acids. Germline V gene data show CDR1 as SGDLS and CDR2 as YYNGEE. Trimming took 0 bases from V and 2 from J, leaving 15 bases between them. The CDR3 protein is CASSVAGIGGAYNEQFF. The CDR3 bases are TGTGCCAGCAGCGTAGCTGGTATCGGGGGTGCCTACAATGAGCAGTTCTTC.

In nucleotides, the CDR3 is TGTGCCATCCCAATCCGGGACAGGGGTTACAATGAGCAGTTCTTC. It yields the protein CAIPIRDRGYNEQFF. The rearrangement joins TRBV19 to TRBJ2-1; 10 bases are shared with TRBD1. Unmatched junction bases numbered 10, after V lost 10 bases and J lost 4 bases. The CDR3 has 15 amino acids. Germline V CDR1 and CDR2: LNHDA, SQIVND (reference sequence).

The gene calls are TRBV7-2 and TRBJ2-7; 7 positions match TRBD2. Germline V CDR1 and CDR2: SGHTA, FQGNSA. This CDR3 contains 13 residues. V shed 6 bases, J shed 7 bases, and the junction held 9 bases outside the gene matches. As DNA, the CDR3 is TGTGCCAGCAGGCTAGGACTAGTGGGTGAGCAGTACTTC. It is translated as CASRLGLVGEQYF.

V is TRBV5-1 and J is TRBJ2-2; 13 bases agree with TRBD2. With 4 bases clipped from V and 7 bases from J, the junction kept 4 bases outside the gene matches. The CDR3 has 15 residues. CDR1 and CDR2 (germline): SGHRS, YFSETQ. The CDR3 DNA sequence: TGCGCCAGCAGCAAGGGACTAGCGGGGTTCGGGGAGCTGTTTTTT. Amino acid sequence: CASSKGLAGFGELFF.

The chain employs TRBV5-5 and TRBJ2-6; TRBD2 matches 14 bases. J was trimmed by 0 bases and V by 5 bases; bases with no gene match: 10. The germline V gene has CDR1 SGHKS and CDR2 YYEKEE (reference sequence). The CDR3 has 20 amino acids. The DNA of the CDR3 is TGTGCCAGCAGTTCGCCGGGACTAGCGGGAGTCTCCTCTGGGGCCAACGTCCTGACTTTC. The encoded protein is CASSSPGLAGVSSGANVLTF.

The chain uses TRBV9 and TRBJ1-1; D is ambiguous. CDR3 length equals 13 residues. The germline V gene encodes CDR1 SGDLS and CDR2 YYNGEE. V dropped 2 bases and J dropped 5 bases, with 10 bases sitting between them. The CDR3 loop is CASSVGVGTEAFF. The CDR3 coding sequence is TGTGCCAGCAGCGTCGGGGTGGGGACTGAAGCTTTCTTT.

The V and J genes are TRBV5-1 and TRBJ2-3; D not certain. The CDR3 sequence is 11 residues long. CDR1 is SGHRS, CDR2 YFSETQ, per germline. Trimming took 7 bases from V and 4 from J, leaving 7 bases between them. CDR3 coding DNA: TGCGCCAGCGCGATAGCAGATACGCAGTATTTT. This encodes CASAIADTQYF.

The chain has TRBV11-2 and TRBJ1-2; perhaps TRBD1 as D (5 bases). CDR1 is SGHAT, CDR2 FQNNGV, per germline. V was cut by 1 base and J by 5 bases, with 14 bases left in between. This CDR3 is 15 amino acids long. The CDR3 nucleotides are TGTGCCAGCAGCTTAGCCCAGCAGGGAAGGTATGGCTACACCTTC. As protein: CASSLAQQGRYGYTF.

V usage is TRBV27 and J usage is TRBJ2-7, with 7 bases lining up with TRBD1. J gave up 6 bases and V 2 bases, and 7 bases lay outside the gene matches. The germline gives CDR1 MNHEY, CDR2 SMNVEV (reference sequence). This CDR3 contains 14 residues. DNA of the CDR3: TGTGCCAGCAGTTTACCGGGACAGTTGAGCGAGCAGTACTTC. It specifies CASSLPGQLSEQYF.

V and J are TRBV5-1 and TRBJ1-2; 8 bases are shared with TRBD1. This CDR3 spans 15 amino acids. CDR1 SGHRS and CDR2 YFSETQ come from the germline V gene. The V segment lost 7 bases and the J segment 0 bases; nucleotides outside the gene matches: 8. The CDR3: CASYPGGLANYGYTF. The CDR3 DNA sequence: TGCGCCAGCTACCCAGGGGGCCTAGCTAACTATGGCTACACCTTC.

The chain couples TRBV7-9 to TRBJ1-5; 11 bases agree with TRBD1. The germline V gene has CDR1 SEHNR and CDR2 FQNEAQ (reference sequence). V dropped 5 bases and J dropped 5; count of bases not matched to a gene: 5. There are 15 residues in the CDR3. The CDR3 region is CASSLGQGGYQPQHF. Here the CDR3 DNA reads TGTGCCAGCAGCCTGGGACAGGGGGGCTATCAGCCCCAGCATTTT. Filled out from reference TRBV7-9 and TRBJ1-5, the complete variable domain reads DTGVSQNPRHKITKRGQNVTFRCDPISEHNRLYWYRQTLGQGPEFLTYFQNEAQLEKSRLLSDRFSAERPKGSFSTLEIQRTEQGDSAMYLCASSLGQGGYQPQHFGDGTRLSIL.